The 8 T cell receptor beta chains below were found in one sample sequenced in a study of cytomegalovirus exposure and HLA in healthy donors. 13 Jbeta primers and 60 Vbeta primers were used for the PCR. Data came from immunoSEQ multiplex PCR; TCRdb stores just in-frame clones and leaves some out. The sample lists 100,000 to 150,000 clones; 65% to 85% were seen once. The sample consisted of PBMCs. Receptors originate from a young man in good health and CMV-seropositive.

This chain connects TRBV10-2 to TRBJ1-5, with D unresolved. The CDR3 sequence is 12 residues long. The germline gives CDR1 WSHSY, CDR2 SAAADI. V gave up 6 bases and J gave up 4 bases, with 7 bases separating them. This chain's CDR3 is CASRSGNQPQHF. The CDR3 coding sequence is TGCGCCAGCAGGAGCGGGAATCAGCCCCAGCATTTT.

CDR3 loop: CSVARGQNINYGYTF. CDR3 in DNA: TGCAGCGTTGCCCGGGGACAGAACATTAACTATGGCTACACCTTC. The rearrangement links TRBV29-1 to TRBJ1-2; TRBD1 aligns across 7 bases. The CDR3 loop spans 15 amino acids. Germline values: CDR1 SQVTM, CDR2 ANQGSEA. V lost 4 bases to trimming and J lost 1 base; unmatched junction nucleotides: 9.

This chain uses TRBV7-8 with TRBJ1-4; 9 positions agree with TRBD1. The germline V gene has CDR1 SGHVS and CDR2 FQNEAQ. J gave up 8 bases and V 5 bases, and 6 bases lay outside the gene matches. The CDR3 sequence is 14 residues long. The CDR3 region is CASSTGQGEEKLFF. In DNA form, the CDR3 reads TGTGCCAGCAGCACGGGACAGGGTGAGGAAAAACTGTTTTTT. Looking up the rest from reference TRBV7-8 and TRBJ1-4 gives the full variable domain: GAGVSQSPRYKVAKRGQDVALRCDPISGHVSLFWYQQALGQGPEFLTYFQNEAQLDKSGLPSDRFFAERPEGSVSTLKIQRTQQEDSAVYLCASSTGQGEEKLFFGSGTQLSVL.

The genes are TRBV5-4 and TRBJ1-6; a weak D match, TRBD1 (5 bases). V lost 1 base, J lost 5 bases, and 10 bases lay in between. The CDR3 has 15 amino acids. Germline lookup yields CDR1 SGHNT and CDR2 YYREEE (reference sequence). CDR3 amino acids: CASSLNQGNNSPLHF. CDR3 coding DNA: TGTGCCAGCAGCTTGAATCAGGGAAATAATTCACCCCTCCACTTT.

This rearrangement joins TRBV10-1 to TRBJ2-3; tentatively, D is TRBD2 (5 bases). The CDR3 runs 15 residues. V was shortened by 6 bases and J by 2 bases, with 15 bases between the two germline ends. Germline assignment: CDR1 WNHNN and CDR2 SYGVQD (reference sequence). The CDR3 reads CASSIAGDTTDTQYF. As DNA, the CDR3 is TGCGCCAGCAGCATAGCCGGGGATACCACAGATACGCAGTATTTT.

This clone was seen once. The CDR3 loop is CASSNRGDTGELFF. Written as DNA, the CDR3 is TGTGCCAGCAGCAATCGGGGGGACACCGGGGAGCTGTTTTTT. This chain connects TRBV21-1 to TRBJ2-2; the D call of TRBD2 is as the table states it, not checked on the DNA. TRBV21-1 is designated a pseudogene. This CDR3 has 14 residues.

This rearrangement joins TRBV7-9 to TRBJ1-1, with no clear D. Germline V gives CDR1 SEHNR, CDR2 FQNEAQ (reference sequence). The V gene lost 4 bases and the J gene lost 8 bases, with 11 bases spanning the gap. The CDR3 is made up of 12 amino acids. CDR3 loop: CASSYLRGEAFF. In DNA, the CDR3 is TGTGCCAGCAGCTACCTTCGAGGGGAAGCTTTCTTT.

CDR3 nucleotides: TGTGCCAGCAGGGGCGGGAGCTCCTACAATGAGCAGTTCTTC. It yields the protein CASRGGSSYNEQFF. V is TRBV6-1 and J is TRBJ2-1; 7 bases align to TRBD2. Germline V gene lookup returns CDR1 MNHNS and CDR2 SASEGT. The CDR3 contains 14 residues. V gave up 6 bases and J gave up 0 bases; unmatched junction bases: 2.